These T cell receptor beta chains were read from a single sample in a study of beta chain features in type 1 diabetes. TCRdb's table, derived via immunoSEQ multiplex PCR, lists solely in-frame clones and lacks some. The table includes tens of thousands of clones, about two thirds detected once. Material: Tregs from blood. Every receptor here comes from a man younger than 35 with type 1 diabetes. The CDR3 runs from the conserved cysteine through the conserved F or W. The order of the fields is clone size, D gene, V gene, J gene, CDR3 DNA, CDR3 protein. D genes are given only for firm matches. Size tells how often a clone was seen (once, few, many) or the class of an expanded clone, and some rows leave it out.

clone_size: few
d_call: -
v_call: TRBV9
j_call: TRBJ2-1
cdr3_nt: TGTGCCAGCAGCGTCGATATATTAGTGGTTGAGCAGTTCTTC
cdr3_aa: CASSVDILVVEQFF

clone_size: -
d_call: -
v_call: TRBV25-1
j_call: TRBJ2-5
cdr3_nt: TGTGCCAGCAGTGAAGGCAGGAGCAGCGCACAGGGCACCCAGTACTTC
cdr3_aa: CASSEGRSSAQGTQYF

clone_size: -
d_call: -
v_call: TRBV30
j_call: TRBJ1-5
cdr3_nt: TGTGCTTGGAGTCAGGGTGAAGGCCAGCATTTT
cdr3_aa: CAWSQGEGQHF

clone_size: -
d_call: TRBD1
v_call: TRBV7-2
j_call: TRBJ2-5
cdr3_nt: TGTGCCAGCAGCTTAAGGCTACTAGGACAGGGGGGAGAGACCCAGTACTTC
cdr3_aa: CASSLRLLGQGGETQYF

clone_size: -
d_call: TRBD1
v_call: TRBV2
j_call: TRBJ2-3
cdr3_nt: TGTGCCAGCAGTGGTCAGGGGGTGGATACGCAGTATTTT
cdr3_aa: CASSGQGVDTQYF

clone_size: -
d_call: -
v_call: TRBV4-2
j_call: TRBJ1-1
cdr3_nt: TGTGCCAGCAGCCCCGAGTCCCGAACGAACACTGAAGCTTTCTTT
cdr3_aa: CASSPESRTNTEAFF

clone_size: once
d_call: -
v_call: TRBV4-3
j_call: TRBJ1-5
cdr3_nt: TGCGCCAGCAGCCAAGAGGCAGGGGGCAATCAGCCCCAGCATTTT
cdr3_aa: CASSQEAGGNQPQHF

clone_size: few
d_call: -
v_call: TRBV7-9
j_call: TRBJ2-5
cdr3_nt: TGTGCCAGCAGCTTAACGGGAGAAGAGACCCAGTACTTC
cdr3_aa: CASSLTGEETQYF

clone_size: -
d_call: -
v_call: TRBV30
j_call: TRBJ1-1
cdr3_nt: TGTGCCTGGAGTAGAACTTTTGAAGCTTTCTTT
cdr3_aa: CAWSRTFEAFF

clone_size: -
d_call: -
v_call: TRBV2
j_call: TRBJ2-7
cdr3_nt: TGTGCCAGCAGTGTTAGACTAGGGGACGAGCAGTACTTC
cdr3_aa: CASSVRLGDEQYF

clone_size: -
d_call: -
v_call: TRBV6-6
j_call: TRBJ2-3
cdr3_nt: TGTGCCATCACCCCTGCCGGGGGAGGATCAGATACGCAGTATTTT
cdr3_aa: CAITPAGGGSDTQYF

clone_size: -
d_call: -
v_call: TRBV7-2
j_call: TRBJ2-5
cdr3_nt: TGTGCCAGCAGCTTAGGGTCTAGCAGAGAGACCCAGTACTTC
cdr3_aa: CASSLGSSRETQYF

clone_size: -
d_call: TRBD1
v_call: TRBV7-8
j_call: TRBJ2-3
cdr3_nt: TGTGCCAGCAGCTTTAGGGGGCCCCCCTTCACAGATACGCAGTATTTT
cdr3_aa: CASSFRGPPFTDTQYF

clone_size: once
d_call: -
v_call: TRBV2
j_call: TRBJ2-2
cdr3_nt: TGTGCCAGCGGCGCGACTATCCTTGGGGGGGAGCTGTTTTTT
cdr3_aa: CASGATILGGELFF

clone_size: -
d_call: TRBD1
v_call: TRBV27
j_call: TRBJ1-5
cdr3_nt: TGTGCCAGCAGTCCAAGGACAGGGTTTAGCAATCAGCCCCAGCATTTT
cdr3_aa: CASSPRTGFSNQPQHF

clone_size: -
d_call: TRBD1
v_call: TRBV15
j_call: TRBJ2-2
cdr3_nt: TGTGCCACCAGCAGAGATCCGAGACAGGGAACGGTCGGGGAGCTGTTTTTT
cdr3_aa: CATSRDPRQGTVGELFF

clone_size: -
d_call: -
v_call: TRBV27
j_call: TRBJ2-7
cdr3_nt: TGTGCCAGCAGTTCACGGCGAGGATCCTACGAGCAGTACTTC
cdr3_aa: CASSSRRGSYEQYF

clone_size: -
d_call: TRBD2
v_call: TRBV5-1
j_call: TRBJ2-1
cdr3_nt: TGCGCCAGCAGCTTGGGGCAGCTAGCGGGAGGGGGTGAGCAGTTCTTC
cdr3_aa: CASSLGQLAGGGEQFF

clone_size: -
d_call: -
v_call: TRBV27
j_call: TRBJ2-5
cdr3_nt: TGTGCCAGCAGCGGGTCCGGTGGGGGCTCCTGGGAGACCCAGTACTTC
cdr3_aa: CASSGSGGGSWETQYF

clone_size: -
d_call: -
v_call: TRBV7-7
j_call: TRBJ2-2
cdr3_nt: TGTGCCAGCAGCCAAGGGGAAACCGGGGAGCTGTTTTTT
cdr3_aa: CASSQGETGELFF

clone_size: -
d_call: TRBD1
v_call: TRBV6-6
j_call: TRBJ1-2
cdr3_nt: TGTGCCAGCAGCCCCGGGACAGGGTACTATGGCTACACCTTC
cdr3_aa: CASSPGTGYYGYTF

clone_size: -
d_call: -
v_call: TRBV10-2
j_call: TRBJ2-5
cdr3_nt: TGCGCCAGCACCAAGGTCCAGGGCCAAGAGACCCAGTACTTC
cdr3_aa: CASTKVQGQETQYF

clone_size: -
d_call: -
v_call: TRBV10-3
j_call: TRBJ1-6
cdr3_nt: TGTGCCATCAGGGAAATGACAGTGGTTCATTCACCCCTCCACTTT
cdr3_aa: CAIREMTVVHSPLHF